This record concerns one TCR beta chain sequence. What it binds is not known. This CDR3 region has 17 residues. V lost 1 base to trimming and J lost 0 bases, with 12 bases between them. CDR1 SGHVS and CDR2 FNYEAQ come from the germline V gene. This sample was taken from a study of lymphopenia after photon versus proton radiotherapy. Findings and caveats of the study: Under photons, naive T cells and diversity fell while effector/memory populations rose. In patients who died, overall survival fell as post-nadir TCR diversity dropped more. Survival link was tested only in deceased patients; proton benefit remains a possibility. After lymphocyte nadir, photon-treated repertoires showed oligoclonal expansion, especially CD8+ Temra.

The protocol was immunoSEQ multiplex PCR, while the TCRdb copy is restricted to in-frame clones and leaves out a portion. The sample contains 30,000 to 40,000 clones, under 90% of which appear only once. This sample comprised peripheral blood, obtained from a patient treated with proton-based radiotherapy. The sequence came from a woman in her 70s with pancreatic cancer. The chain joins TRBV7-6 to TRBJ2-2; D may correspond to TRBD1 or TRBD2 (6 bases each). CDR3 nucleotides: TGTGCCAGCAGCTTAGAGGGGGGCCACGCGAACACCGGGGAGCTGTTTTTT. Translated: CASSLEGGHANTGELFF.